A single sample gave rise to the 9 T cell receptor beta chains below, sequenced in a study of early T cells in non-severe SARS-CoV-2 infection. From the 5' RACE reads, TCRdb called clonotypes with MiXCR, one entry per CDR3 protein. Of around 79,000 distinct CDR3 sequences in the sample, approximately 11% are singletons; the top ten hold about 12%. Source: whole blood, taken at baseline. These receptors were collected from an adult who was a healthcare worker with PCR-confirmed SARS-CoV-2 infection or an uninfected control (not recorded which).

This chain links TRBV20-1 with TRBJ2-1; 8 nucleotides align to TRBD2. The V and J ends lost 3 bases and 6 bases, in that order; junction bases with no gene match: 7. Looked up from germline, CDR1 is DFQATT and CDR2 is SNEGSKA (reference sequence). The CDR3 has 14 residues. The DNA for the CDR3 is TGCAGTGCTAGGCGGACTAGCCGAGGCAATGAGCAGTTCTTC. It translates to CSARRTSRGNEQFF.

Many counts were recorded for this clonotype. The rearrangement joins TRBV7-2 to TRBJ1-1, with D unclear. Germline CDR1 and CDR2: SGHTA and FQGNSA. Trimming cost V 6 bases and J 8 bases, with 19 bases left between them. The CDR3 is 14 amino acids. CDR3 loop: CASRTRGSLGEAFF. Here the CDR3 DNA reads TGTGCCAGCAGAACACGTGGGTCCCTTGGGGAAGCTTTCTTT.

V usage is TRBV7-9 and J usage is TRBJ1-6, with TRBD1 matching over 7 bases. Germline assignment: CDR1 SEHNR and CDR2 FQNEAQ (reference sequence). The CDR3 covers 17 residues. The trim removed 5 bases at V and 5 bases at J, leaving 12 bases unmatched. CDR3 residues: CASSNRQGGLNNSPLHF. CDR3 sequence (DNA): TGTGCCAGCAGCAACCGACAGGGAGGACTTAATAATTCACCCCTCCACTTT. Filled out from reference TRBV7-9 and TRBJ1-6, the complete variable domain reads DTGVSQNPRHKITKRGQNVTFRCDPISEHNRLYWYRQTLGQGPEFLTYFQNEAQLEKSRLLSDRFSAERPKGSFSTLEIQRTEQGDSAMYLCASSNRQGGLNNSPLHFGNGTRLTVT.

The rearrangement joins TRBV6-6 to TRBJ1-1; possible D gene TRBD1, 5 bases. Germline CDR1 and CDR2: MNHNY and SVGAGI (reference sequence). Trimming pared 5 bases from V and 3 bases from J, leaving 13 bases between. The CDR3 spans 14 residues. As DNA, the CDR3 is TGTGCCAGCAGTACGAGCCCCAGGGACACTGAAGCTTTCTTT. Translation gives CASSTSPRDTEAFF.

This clonotype has a handful of counts. The V and J genes are TRBV7-2 and TRBJ2-1; tentatively, D is TRBD1 or TRBD2 (5 bases each). From germline, CDR1 is SGHTA and CDR2 FQGNSA. Trimming left V 4 bases short and J 8 bases short, with 15 bases between. The CDR3 is 14 residues long. This CDR3 is CASSWGSSRHEQFF. CDR3 in DNA: TGTGCCAGCAGCTGGGGGTCTAGCCGCCATGAGCAGTTCTTC.

This clonotype has ten or more counts. The rearrangement joins TRBV5-4 to TRBJ2-1; the D is unclear. The CDR3 length is 13 residues. CDR1 is SGHNT, CDR2 YYREEE, per germline (reference sequence). V was trimmed by 6 bases and J by 6 bases, leaving 13 bases between them. This CDR3 is CASTPTSSNEQFF. As DNA, the CDR3 is TGTGCCAGCACCCCAACAAGTAGCAATGAGCAGTTCTTC. Full variable domain (missing parts from reference TRBV5-4 and TRBJ2-1): ETGVTQSPTHLIKTRGQQVTLRCSSQSGHNTVSWYQQALGQGPQFIFQYYREEENGRGNFPPRFSGLQFPNYSSELNVNALELDDSALYLCASTPTSSNEQFFGPGTRLTVL.

The chain links TRBV29-1 to TRBJ2-2; 7 nucleotides match TRBD2. The CDR3 length is 14 residues. With 5 bases clipped from V and 2 bases from J, the junction kept 5 bases outside the gene matches. CDR1 is SQVTM, CDR2 ANQGSEA, per germline. The CDR3 loop is CSVRAGINTGELFF. The CDR3 bases are TGCAGCGTTCGAGCGGGGATCAACACCGGGGAGCTGTTTTTT.

The V and J genes are TRBV4-2 and TRBJ1-2; TRBD1 matches at 9 bases. In germline, CDR1 is LGHNA, CDR2 YNFKEQ. The V and J ends lost 5 bases and 7 bases, in that order; junction bases with no gene match: 8. This CDR3 comprises 14 residues. CDR3 sequence: CASSGDRAMGGYTF. CDR3 coding DNA: TGTGCCAGCAGCGGGGACAGGGCTATGGGTGGCTACACCTTC.

There are many counts of this clonotype. The chain is built from TRBV5-6 and TRBJ2-3; D unclear. Germline assignment: CDR1 SGHDT and CDR2 YYEEEE. Trimming cost V 0 bases and J 1 base, with 12 bases left between them. There are 16 residues in the CDR3. The CDR3 DNA sequence: TGTGCCAGCAGCTTGGGGGCGCGGTCCCGCACAGATACGCAGTATTTT. It encodes CASSLGARSRTDTQYF.